What follows is one T cell receptor (beta chain) and its context. What it binds is unknown. The V end was cut by 0 bases, the J end by 5 bases, with 7 bases between. The CDR3 is made up of 13 amino acids. CDR1 and CDR2 (germline): SEHNR, FQNEAQ (reference sequence). Sequencing used cDNA as its template, made by extracting RNA and reverse transcribing it. Method: immunoSEQ multiplex PCR; TCRdb's copy keeps in-frame clones and lacks some. Of about 100,000 clones listed, roughly 84% were seen once; the top ten hold roughly 23%. The sample belongs to a study of CD8+ T cells in alopecia areata. Study-wide results and caveats: Patients shared TCRs less clearly than mice did, possibly for HLA-related reasons.

Indicated treatment: oral pan-JAK inhibitor, 5-10 mg twice daily. Punch biopsies of lesional scalp, plus peripheral blood, were taken from alopecia areata patients. The sample was CD8+ T cells sorted from blood, taken at week 24, from a patient treated with tofacitinib. V usage is TRBV7-9 and J usage is TRBJ1-1; D is undetermined. The source of this sequence is a human donor with alopecia areata. The CDR3, as DNA: TGTGCCAGCAGCTTAGCCGGGTATACTGAAGCTTTCTTT. Its translation is CASSLAGYTEAFF.